Following are 16 T cell receptor beta chains from one sample sequenced in a study of T cell clonality in common variable immunodeficiency. The study, taken as a whole, reports: In common variable immunodeficiency, TCR beta chains reportedly carried fewer deletions and N-nucleotide insertions.

Profiled with immunoSEQ multiplex PCR; TCRdb holds only in-frame clones, not every one. In total the sample includes approximately 30,000 clones, none of them seen once. Their antigen targets remain unknown. The sample consisted of peripheral blood mononuclear cells. These receptors were obtained from a human donor with common variable immunodeficiency.

In regard to this clone: The read finishes 3 residues shy of the CDR3 end, and the germline J gene is used to complete it. J is TRBJ2-1 and V is TRBV7-9, with TRBD2 as a possible D gene (7 bases). The germline V and J ends were trimmed by 7 bases and 9 bases, with 13 bases remaining between them. The germline CDR1 and CDR2 sequences are SEHNR and FQNEAQ (reference sequence). This CDR3 is 12 amino acids long. CDR3 bases read: TGTGCCAGCAACTCTAGGGGGGGTGAG. Its translation is CASNSRGGE. The CDR3 reads in full as CASNSRGGEQFF.

This clone was found many times. Read sequence stops 3 residues before the CDR3 end, and the germline J gene provides the missing end. V is TRBV23-1 and J is TRBJ1-1; TRBD1 matches at 7 bases. TRBV23-1 is labeled an ORF, and its function is uncertain. The CDR3 is made up of 16 amino acids. With 4 bases clipped from V and 1 base from J, the junction kept 9 bases outside the gene matches. The sequenced CDR3 bases are TGCGCCAGCAGTCGAAGGGGGCCGACTCCGAACACTGAA. This gives the protein CASSRRGPTPNTE. The complete CDR3 reads CASSRRGPTPNTEAFF.

A word on this clone: The read stops 3 residues short of the end of the CDR3; the missing end is completed from the germline J gene. The chain recombines TRBV18 with TRBJ2-3; tentative D call: TRBD1 (5 bases). The germline V gene encodes CDR1 KGHSH and CDR2 LQKENI. CDR3 size: 18 residues. Deletions cut 1 base from V and 1 base from J, with 18 bases between. This CDR3 reads CASSPRIQGTRGTDTQYF. The CDR3 bases that were read are TGTGCCAGCTCACCACGGATTCAGGGTACCCGGGGCACAGATACG.

This clone was counted only a few times. The read terminates 3 residues before the CDR3 end, so the remaining end is supplied by the germline J gene. The rearrangement joins TRBV20-1 to TRBJ1-1, with D tentatively TRBD1 (5 bases). The CDR3 is 14 residues long. V lost 4 bases to trimming and J lost 4 bases, with 16 bases between them. Germline loops: CDR1 DFQATT, CDR2 SNEGSKA (reference sequence). The DNA read from the CDR3 is TGCAGTGCTATTCCGGGGGGTCGGGGCACTGAA. It is translated as CSAIPGGRGTE. The complete CDR3 reads CSAIPGGRGTEAFF.

This clone was seen only a few times. Sequencing ends 3 residues short of the CDR3 end; the germline J gene provides the rest. This chain connects TRBV19 to TRBJ2-6; D gene unclear. With 7 bases removed from V and 0 bases from J, the gap between germline ends came to 10 bases. The CDR3 spans 15 residues. CDR1 is LNHDA, CDR2 SQIVND, per germline (reference sequence). Partial CDR3 DNA: TGTGCCAGTACCCAAGACAACTCTGGGGCCAACGTC. This encodes CASTQDNSGANV. The full CDR3 sequence reads CASTQDNSGANVLTF. Full variable domain (rest looked up from reference TRBV19 and TRBJ2-6): DGGITQSPKYLFRKEGQNVTLSCEQNLNHDAMYWYRQDPGQGLRLIYYSQIVNDFQKGDIAEGYSVSREKKESFPLTVTSAQKNPTAFYLCASTQDNSGANVLTFGAGSRLTVL.

This clone was observed a handful of times. The DNA ends 3 residues before the CDR3 does, and the rest of the CDR3 is filled in from the germline J gene. This rearrangement joins TRBV6-1 to TRBJ2-3; possible D gene TRBD2, 6 bases. The germline V gene has CDR1 MNHNS and CDR2 SASEGT. V lost 4 bases and J lost 6, with 14 bases in between. This CDR3 has 14 amino acids. The CDR3 bases that were read are TGTGCCAGCAGTGCAAATCCCGCGGGGGATACG. This codes for CASSANPAGDT. The whole CDR3 sequence is CASSANPAGDTQYF.

This clone showed up many times. The CDR3 spells CASSRTGVTQETQYF. The sequenced CDR3 bases are TGTGCCAGCAGTCGGACAGGGGTTACTCAAGAGACC. The chain joins TRBV28 to TRBJ2-5; TRBD1 matches 9 bases. The read ends 3 residues early relative to the CDR3; the germline J gene fills the gap. The trim removed 5 bases at V and 2 bases at J, leaving 6 bases unmatched. This CDR3 is built from 15 residues. The germline V gene encodes CDR1 MDHEN and CDR2 SYDVKM.

Points on this clone: The read terminates 3 residues before the CDR3 end, so the remaining end is supplied by the germline J gene. The V gene is TRBV20-1, the J gene TRBJ1-6; the match to TRBD1 covers 8 bases. CDR1 is DFQATT and CDR2 is SNEGSKA in the germline V gene (reference sequence). J gave up 6 bases and V 7 bases, and 8 bases lay outside the gene matches. This CDR3 has 14 residues. The DNA read from the CDR3 is TGCAGTGTTTACGGACAGGGCGGTAATTCACCC. It yields the protein CSVYGQGGNSP. Given in full, the CDR3 is CSVYGQGGNSPLHF.

This clone was seen only a few times. The read terminates 3 residues before the CDR3 end, so the remaining end is supplied by the germline J gene. This chain connects TRBV11-3 to TRBJ2-5; 8 bases fit TRBD1. Germline V lookup: CDR1 SGHNT, CDR2 YENEEA. V shed 4 bases and J 3 bases; nucleotides not matched to a gene: 4. The CDR3 has 14 residues. This CDR3 is CASSSNRGEETQYF. The part of the CDR3 DNA that was read is TGTGCCAGCAGCTCCAACAGGGGGGAAGAGACC.

This clone was observed a handful of times. The sequence runs out 3 residues before the end of the CDR3; the remainder is reconstructed from the germline J gene. The chain combines TRBV18 with TRBJ2-7; 8 nucleotides align to TRBD2. V lost 2 bases to trimming and J lost 2 bases; unmatched junction nucleotides: 5. CDR1 and CDR2 from the germline V gene are KGHSH and LQKENI. This CDR3 spans 15 amino acids. Incomplete CDR3 DNA: TGTGCCAGCTCACCATGGACTAGCAAAGCCTACGAG. It specifies CASSPWTSKAYE. The entire CDR3 reads CASSPWTSKAYEQYF.

This clone was observed at least ten times. The read gets to within 3 residues of the CDR3 end, and the germline J gene fills in the rest. This chain joins TRBV2 and TRBJ2-1; 9 positions agree with TRBD2. V was pared by 4 bases and J by 4 bases, with 5 bases of the junction left unmatched. Germline V lookup: CDR1 SNHLY, CDR2 FYNNEI. The CDR3 covers 15 residues. Incomplete CDR3 DNA: TGTGCCAGCAGTGGGGAGCGGGGGGCATACAATGAG. Protein product: CASSGERGAYNE. The complete CDR3 sequence is CASSGERGAYNEQFF.

In the case of this clone: Coverage ceases 3 residues before the CDR3 finishes, and the germline J gene fills in the end. V usage is TRBV2 and J usage is TRBJ2-7; 8 bases agree with TRBD2. This CDR3 comprises 13 residues. Unmatched junction bases numbered 8, after V lost 8 bases and J lost 5 bases. Germline CDR1 SNHLY, CDR2 FYNNEI. The CDR3 DNA, read in part, is TGTGCCAGCTCCCGGGGGCGGGGGGACGAG. It yields the protein CASSRGRGDE. The CDR3 in its entirety is CASSRGRGDEQYF. The whole variable domain, filled in from reference TRBV2 and TRBJ2-7, reads EPEVTQTPSHQVTQMGQEVILRCVPISNHLYFYWYRQILGQKVEFLVSFYNNEISEKSEIFDDQFSVERPDGSNFTLKIRSTKLEDSAMYFCASSRGRGDEQYFGPGTRLTVT.

As concerns this clone: The read ends 3 residues shy of where the CDR3 ends; the end is completed using the germline J gene. The chain carries TRBV11-1 and TRBJ1-1, with 7 nucleotides matching TRBD1. CDR3 length: 14 amino acids. Germline values: CDR1 SGHAT, CDR2 FQDESV (reference sequence). With V trimmed by 3 bases and J by 7 bases, 8 bases remained unmatched. Incomplete CDR3 DNA: TGTGCCAGCAGCTTGGGGGGCAGGGGGGATGAA. Encoded protein: CASSLGGRGDE. The whole CDR3 protein is CASSLGGRGDEAFF.

To note about this clone: Coverage ceases 3 residues before the CDR3 finishes, and the germline J gene fills in the end. The rearrangement uses TRBV7-9 and TRBJ2-3, with 8 bases that match TRBD1. The CDR3 sequence is 14 residues long. Germline trimming cut 1 base from V and 7 bases from J; bases unmatched to any gene: 4. Germline-derived CDR1 and CDR2 are SEHNR and FQNEAQ (reference sequence). CDR3 amino acids: CASSLGTGKYTQYF. CDR3 DNA (partial): TGTGCCAGCAGCTTAGGGACAGGGAAATATACG.

This clone has a handful of counts. The read stops 3 residues short of the end of the CDR3; the missing end is completed from the germline J gene. The chain employs TRBV20-1 and TRBJ1-6, with TRBD1 matching over 8 bases. Trimming removed 1 base from V and 7 bases from J; junction bases left unmatched: 0. The V gene's germline CDR1 is DFQATT and CDR2 SNEGSKA (reference sequence). The CDR3 is 13 residues long. CDR3 bases read: TGCAGTGCTAGAGGGGACAGGAATTCACCC. Encoded protein: CSARGDRNSP. The complete CDR3 protein is CSARGDRNSPLHF.

As to this clone: Read data end 3 residues before the CDR3 end; the end is taken from the germline J gene. The chain joins TRBV18 to TRBJ1-2, with TRBD1 as a possible D gene (5 bases). Germline CDR1 is KGHSH and CDR2 is LQKENI. This CDR3 region has 13 residues. The sequenced CDR3 bases are TGTGCCAGCTCACCAGTCAGGGAGGGCGGC. This sequence encodes CASSPVREGG. The entire CDR3 is CASSPVREGGYTF.